This T cell receptor (beta chain) is drawn from a study of T cells in Graves' hyperthyroidism and ophthalmopathy. RNA transcripts provided the source from which TCR beta CDR3 regions were amplified. Initially, a first-round RT-PCR of the TCR CDR3 employed the HTBI primer set. TCRdb analysed the multiplex PCR reads with MiXCR anew, one entry per CDR3 protein. In the table there are around 520,000 distinct CDR3 sequences, around 14% of which are singletons. This clonotype is a singleton in its sample. Trimming cost V 6 bases and J 7 bases; bases outside gene matches: 5. The CDR3 extends over 14 amino acids.

Sequencing was done on a sample of blood. The TCR sequence derives from a young woman with Graves' hyperthyroidism. The chain is built from TRBV12-3 or TRBV12-4 and TRBJ2-2; 10 nucleotides align to TRBD2. CDR3 sequence: CASRASGSHGELFF. The CDR3 nucleotides are TGTGCCAGCAGGGCTAGCGGGAGCCACGGGGAGCTGTTTTTT.